This is a list of T cell receptor beta chains from one sample in a study of T-cell reconstitution after alpha-beta-depleted transplantation in children. TCRdb redid the calling of the PCR reads with MiXCR, one entry per CDR3 protein. The sample has about 980,000 distinct CDR3 sequences; about 29% are singletons. Source: PBMCs, mostly from graft donor cells, taken 360 days after TCRalphabeta/CD19-depleted stem cell transplant. The receptors derive from a boy less than two years old who had a stem cell transplant for SCID, so the T cells may come from the graft donor. Both conserved end residues are part of each CDR3. A D gene is named only where the DNA matches it firmly. Clone size is shown for a subset of rows, as once, few, many or a class of expanded clone.

j_call clone_size d_call v_call cdr3_aa cdr3_nt
TRBJ2-3 - - TRBV12-3/TRBV12-4 CASSVDGRTDTQYF TGTGCCAGCAGCGTCGACGGACGCACAGATACGCAGTATTTT
TRBJ2-3 few TRBD2 TRBV7-8 CASSSERLAGGRTDTQYF TGTGCCAGCAGCTCCGAGCGCTTAGCGGGGGGGCGGACAGATACGCAGTATTTT
TRBJ1-4 many - TRBV5-1 CASSLARTDKDEKLFF TGCGCCAGCAGCTTGGCCCGGACAGATAAGGATGAAAAACTGTTTTTT
TRBJ1-3 few - TRBV10-3 CAISTGYSGNTIYF TGTGCCATCAGTACAGGATACTCTGGAAACACCATATATTTT
TRBJ1-1 - - TRBV11-2 CASSPNWTDLRVTESFF TGTGCCAGCAGCCCGAACTGGACAGACCTACGTGTCACTGAATCTTTCTTT
TRBJ2-3 - TRBD1 TRBV25-1 CASSEYRGGGDTQYF TGTGCCAGCAGTGAATATAGAGGGGGCGGAGATACGCAGTATTTT
TRBJ2-1 - TRBD2 TRBV5-1 CASSAVLAGGPYNEQFF TGCGCCAGCAGCGCCGTACTAGCGGGGGGGCCATACAATGAGCAGTTCTTC
TRBJ2-6 - TRBD1 TRBV9 CASSPRQGMGIGWANVLTF TGTGCCAGCAGCCCAAGACAGGGGATGGGTATCGGTTGGGCCAACGTCCTGACTTTC
TRBJ2-2 few - TRBV4-3 CASSQDWGMHGELFF TGCGCCAGCAGCCAAGATTGGGGCATGCACGGGGAGCTGTTTTTT
TRBJ1-1 few TRBD1 TRBV2 CASSEAWDRAKGVNTEAFF TGTGCCAGCAGTGAAGCATGGGACAGGGCAAAGGGGGTGAACACTGAAGCTTTCTTT
TRBJ2-3 - TRBD1 TRBV20-1 CSAKRGPRDTQYF TGCAGTGCTAAAAGGGGGCCTAGAGATACGCAGTATTTT
TRBJ1-4 few TRBD1 TRBV5-1 CASSLPGTATNEKLFF TGCGCCAGCAGCTTGCCCGGGACAGCAACTAATGAAAAACTGTTTTTT
TRBJ1-2 - TRBD1 TRBV6-2/TRBV6-3 CATDEGQGRTNYGYTF TGTGCCACCGACGAGGGACAGGGGCGAACAAACTATGGCTACACCTTC
TRBJ2-2 many - TRBV6-2/TRBV6-3 CASSYPRVTGELFF TGTGCCAGCAGTTACCCTCGGGTTACCGGGGAGCTGTTTTTT
TRBJ1-1 few TRBD1 TRBV12-3/TRBV12-4 CASRRTGGRTEAFF TGTGCCAGCAGACGTACAGGGGGACGGACTGAAGCTTTCTTT
TRBJ2-1 - - TRBV19 CASSPGAFYNEQFF TGTGCCAGTAGCCCCGGAGCGTTCTACAATGAGCAGTTCTTC
TRBJ2-1 - TRBD2 TRBV29-1 CSVRSGRVPNEQFF TGCAGCGTTCGGAGCGGGAGGGTACCGAATGAGCAGTTCTTC
TRBJ2-7 few - TRBV20-1 CSARDLGQHYEQYF TGCAGTGCTAGAGATTTAGGACAGCACTACGAGCAGTACTTC
TRBJ1-5 - - TRBV5-1 CASSVGPNSNQPQHF TGCGCCAGCAGCGTCGGACCGAATAGCAATCAGCCCCAGCATTTT
TRBJ2-5 once - TRBV4-3 CASSQDWAGAATQYF TGCGCCAGCAGCCAAGATTGGGCGGGGGCCGCGACCCAGTACTTC
TRBJ2-7 many - TRBV3-1 CASSQQRPGSYEQYF TGTGCCAGCAGCCAACAGCGGCCGGGGTCCTACGAGCAGTACTTC
TRBJ2-3 - - TRBV20-1 CSATYPSTDTQYF TGCAGTGCTACTTATCCTAGTACAGATACGCAGTATTTT
TRBJ1-1 few - TRBV15 CATSRIQTGMAEAFF TGTGCCACCAGCAGAATCCAAACAGGGATGGCTGAAGCTTTCTTT
TRBJ2-3 - - TRBV5-1 CASSLSYGQSTDTQYF TGCGCCAGCAGCTTGTCATACGGCCAGAGCACAGATACGCAGTATTTT
TRBJ2-5 many - TRBV5-1 CASSLEFETQYF TGCGCCAGCAGCTTGGAATTTGAGACCCAGTACTTC
TRBJ2-5 - - TRBV20-1 CSAPLDYLKETQYF TGCAGTGCCCCCCTCGACTACCTAAAAGAGACCCAGTACTTC
TRBJ1-1 few - TRBV28 CASSFGRRGTEAFF TGTGCCAGCAGTTTTGGGAGAAGAGGGACTGAAGCTTTCTTT
TRBJ2-1 few - TRBV6-2/TRBV6-3 CASSYSPGNEQFF TGTGCCAGCAGTTACAGCCCAGGGAATGAGCAGTTCTTC
TRBJ2-5 - - TRBV28 CASSLWVGARETQYF TGTGCCAGCAGTTTATGGGTGGGGGCTCGAGAGACCCAGTACTTC
TRBJ2-5 - TRBD2 TRBV5-1 CASNPTGGRQETQYF TGCGCCAGCAATCCCACGGGAGGGAGACAAGAGACCCAGTACTTC
TRBJ1-1 - - TRBV12-3/TRBV12-4 CASHPRAGGFTEAFF TGTGCCAGCCACCCCAGGGCAGGAGGATTCACTGAAGCTTTCTTT
TRBJ2-5 few TRBD2 TRBV5-1 CASLNVASGGHQYF TGCGCCAGCCTAAATGTGGCTAGCGGGGGACACCAGTACTTC
TRBJ2-1 few TRBD1 TRBV7-9 CASSFFGTGYNEQFF TGTGCCAGCAGCTTTTTCGGGACAGGGTACAATGAGCAGTTCTTC
TRBJ1-1 few - TRBV6-2/TRBV6-3 CASSYDLVGTEAFF TGTGCCAGCAGCTACGATCTGGTGGGCACTGAAGCTTTCTTT
TRBJ1-4 - - TRBV5-1 CASSPWTLPGEKLFF TGCGCCAGCAGCCCGTGGACCTTACCTGGTGAAAAACTGTTTTTT
TRBJ2-2 - - TRBV5-6 CASTHPGAGELFF TGTGCCAGCACCCATCCGGGGGCCGGGGAGCTGTTTTTT